Each of the 20 T cell receptor beta chains below was sequenced from the same sample in a study of T cell repertoires in cytomegalovirus infection. TCRdb independently ran MiXCR on the reads; one entry per CDR3 protein. The sample gives 450,000 to 600,000 distinct CDR3 sequences, about 10% of which show up once; approximately 10% is in the top ten. The source material was PBMCs. The receptors were gathered from a human donor in good health (CMV status not recorded). Some clones in this sample may be carry-over from other donors' samples.

The gene calls are TRBV7-9 and TRBJ1-1; possibly TRBD1 for D (6 bases). V was shortened by 4 bases and J by 7 bases, with 19 bases between the two germline ends. Looked up from germline, CDR1 is SEHNR and CDR2 is FQNEAQ (reference sequence). This CDR3 has 15 amino acids. CDR3 nucleotide sequence: TGTGCCAGCAGCTCCAAGAACAGGGAGATCCTTGAAGCTTTCTTT. It yields the protein CASSSKNREILEAFF.

As concerns this clonotype: The junction and the germline gene differ at one end; a read error may be behind it. The CDR3: CASSQDGAGTRNQPRHF. The DNA for the CDR3 is TGCGCCAGCAGCCAAGATGGGGCCGGGACAAGAAATCAGCCCCGGCATTTT. J is TRBJ1-5 and V is TRBV4-1; TRBD1 is a possible D gene (6 bases). Germline CDR1 is MGHRA and CDR2 is YSYEKL. This CDR3 comprises 17 residues.

This clonotype was counted ten times or more. The chain joins TRBV23-1 to TRBJ2-3; 11 nucleotides agree with TRBD2. TRBV23-1 is annotated as an ORF whose role is uncertain. The ends lost 5 bases at V and 0 bases at J; junction bases unmatched: 7. The length of the CDR3 is 17 residues. The CDR3, as DNA: TGCGCCAGCAGTGCCGTGACTAGCGGGATTAGCACAGATACGCAGTATTTT. Its protein is CASSAVTSGISTDTQYF.

This clonotype came up many times. The rearrangement joins TRBV14 to TRBJ2-7, with D unresolved. The germline V and J ends were trimmed by 1 base and 2 bases, with 12 bases remaining between them. The CDR3 is 15 amino acids. From germline, CDR1 is SGHDN and CDR2 FVKESK. DNA of the CDR3: TGTGCCAGCAGCCAAGGGCCCGGAACCACCTACGAGCAGTACTTC. Its protein product is CASSQGPGTTYEQYF.

This clonotype appeared many times. This chain connects TRBV7-6 to TRBJ2-5; D might be TRBD2 (7 bases). This CDR3 is 13 amino acids long. From germline, CDR1 is SGHVS and CDR2 FNYEAQ. The ends were cut back, 4 bases at V and 5 bases at J, with 11 bases in the middle. CDR3 DNA sequence: TGTGCCAGCAGCTCGGGGGGCCGGGAGACCCAGTACTTC. Translation: CASSSGGRETQYF.

This clonotype was recorded at least ten times. The V gene is TRBV28, the J gene TRBJ2-1; a weak D match, TRBD1 (5 bases). Between the trimmed V and J ends, which lost 1 base and 1 base, there was a span of 11 bases. The CDR3 spans 16 residues. Germline lookup yields CDR1 MDHEN and CDR2 SYDVKM. This chain's CDR3 is CASSLYLQGSYNEQFF. CDR3 nucleotide sequence: TGTGCCAGCAGTTTATACCTCCAGGGTTCCTACAATGAGCAGTTCTTC.

Many counts were recorded for this clonotype. V gene TRBV28 combines with J gene TRBJ2-7; possibly TRBD2 for D (6 bases). This CDR3 is built from 14 residues. Trimming removed 6 bases at V and 3 bases at J, with 15 bases between. CDR1 and CDR2 (germline): MDHEN, SYDVKM. The CDR3 spells CASREGPHNYEQYF. The CDR3 DNA is TGTGCCAGCAGGGAGGGGCCCCACAACTACGAGCAGTACTTC.

This clonotype was seen ten or more times. This sequence joins TRBV20-1 and TRBJ1-4; tentatively, D is TRBD1 (6 bases). Germline assignment: CDR1 DFQATT and CDR2 SNEGSKA (reference sequence). V lost 5 bases, J lost 2 bases, and 12 bases lay in between. The CDR3 has 14 amino acids. CDR3 sequence reads: CSAGQGGTNEKLFF. The CDR3 DNA sequence: TGCAGTGCTGGACAAGGGGGGACTAATGAAAAACTGTTTTTT.

This clonotype was observed many times. The chain carries TRBV5-4 and TRBJ2-3; D gene uncertain. The CDR3 loop spans 12 amino acids. V was cut by 5 bases and J by 7 bases, with 11 bases left in between. CDR1 and CDR2 (germline): SGHNT, YYREEE (reference sequence). The CDR3 is CASSFSSNTQYF. CDR3 in DNA: TGTGCCAGCAGTTTTTCTTCAAATACGCAGTATTTT.

This clonotype showed up just once. This CDR3 is CASSPLAGGSENTEAFF. The CDR3 coding sequence is TGTGCCAGCAGCCCCCTAGCAGGGGGTTCAGAGAACACTGAAGCTTTCTTT. The chain combines TRBV7-1 with TRBJ1-1, with 7 positions matching TRBD1. TRBV7-1 qualifies as an ORF whose function is uncertain. CDR3 length: 17 amino acids. V lost 5 bases, J lost 1 base, and 13 bases stayed unmatched.

The chain combines TRBV27 with TRBJ1-1, with D hard to call. V was trimmed by 6 bases and J by 1 base, leaving 9 bases between them. This CDR3 region has 13 residues. CDR1 MNHEY and CDR2 SMNVEV come from the germline V gene (reference sequence). The CDR3 nucleotides are TGTGCCAGCAGGCTGGCCTCGAACACTGAAGCTTTCTTT. Amino acids: CASRLASNTEAFF.

This clonotype was counted at least ten times. The chain joins TRBV7-2 to TRBJ2-4; perhaps TRBD2 as D (5 bases). The CDR3 is 15 amino acids. Trimming took off 5 bases at V and 9 bases at J, with 20 bases between the two ends. Germline loops: CDR1 SGHTA, CDR2 FQGNSA. The CDR3 spells CASSPETGSHGIQYF. CDR3 DNA sequence: TGTGCCAGCAGCCCCGAGACGGGAAGCCACGGCATTCAGTACTTC. The entire variable domain, with the rest obtained from reference TRBV7-2 and TRBJ2-4, is as follows: GAGVSQSPSNKVTEKGKDVELRCDPISGHTALYWYRQSLGQGLEFLIYFQGNSAPDKSGLPSDRFSAERTGGSVSTLTIQRTQQEDSAVYLCASSPETGSHGIQYFGAGTRLSVL.

The J gene is TRBJ2-5, the V gene TRBV3-1, with TRBD1 as a possible D gene (5 bases). V dropped 4 bases and J dropped 1 base, with 10 bases sitting between them. The CDR3 consists of 14 residues. Germline V gene data show CDR1 as LGHDT and CDR2 as YNNKEL (reference sequence). This CDR3 reads CASSPTEFQETQYF. The DNA of the CDR3 is TGTGCCAGCAGCCCGACAGAATTCCAAGAGACCCAGTACTTC.

This clonotype was seen at least ten times. This sequence joins TRBV7-3 and TRBJ2-6; TRBD1 aligns across 7 bases. The V segment lost 3 bases and the J segment 4 bases; nucleotides outside the gene matches: 6. The CDR3 runs to 16 residues. CDR1 SGHTA and CDR2 FQGTGA come from the germline V gene. The CDR3 DNA reads as TGTGCCAGCAGCTTCCGACAGGGCGACGGGGCCAACGTCCTGACTTTC. Its protein product is CASSFRQGDGANVLTF.

This clonotype showed up just a few times. The chain links TRBV9 to TRBJ2-2; 7 bases line up with TRBD2. Germline V gene data show CDR1 as SGDLS and CDR2 as YYNGEE. The CDR3 runs to 15 residues. Trimming took 1 base from V and 4 from J; bases not matched to a gene: 4. This chain's CDR3 is CASSVSGRGTGELFF. The CDR3 nucleotides are TGTGCCAGCAGCGTATCAGGGAGGGGCACCGGGGAGCTGTTTTTT.

This clonotype was observed many times. The V and J genes are TRBV29-1 and TRBJ2-7; D may correspond to TRBD1 or TRBD2 (5 bases each). Trimming left V 6 bases short and J 6 bases short, with 15 bases between. CDR1 SQVTM and CDR2 ANQGSEA come from the germline V gene. CDR3 size: 12 residues. The CDR3 DNA follows: TGCAGCGTGGGGACGGTCCCGGCCGAGCAGTACTTC. Its protein product is CSVGTVPAEQYF.

This clonotype was detected only a few times. The V and J genes are TRBV9 and TRBJ2-2; D remains unclear. Germline CDR1 is SGDLS and CDR2 is YYNGEE. Trimming removed 0 bases from V and 1 base from J, with 13 bases in between. The CDR3 has 17 amino acids. CDR3: CASSVAAVPGNTGELFF. CDR3 coding DNA: TGTGCCAGCAGCGTAGCGGCAGTACCCGGGAACACCGGGGAGCTGTTTTTT.

This clonotype was observed a handful of times. The V call is TRBV3-1, the J call TRBJ2-7; 10 bases match TRBD2. The CDR3 covers 17 residues. The germline V gene has CDR1 LGHDT and CDR2 YNNKEL (reference sequence). Trimming cost V 3 bases and J 2 bases; bases outside gene matches: 10. The CDR3 DNA is TGTGCCAGCAGCCATGAATGGACTAGCGGTCTAACCTACGAGCAGTACTTC. Its protein product is CASSHEWTSGLTYEQYF.

The chain carries TRBV6-2 or TRBV6-3 and TRBJ2-3; 7 bases line up with TRBD1. This CDR3 contains 16 residues. The V segment lost 2 bases and the J segment 4 bases; nucleotides outside the gene matches: 9. Germline values: CDR1 MNHEY, CDR2 SVGEGT. In nucleotides, the CDR3 is TGTGCCAGCAGTTACACCCAGACAGGGTTACCAGATACGCAGTATTTT. Translating gives CASSYTQTGLPDTQYF.

A few counts support this clonotype. The rearrangement uses TRBV18 and TRBJ2-5; weak D call: TRBD2 (5 bases). The CDR3 runs 15 residues. CDR1 and CDR2 from the germline V gene are KGHSH and LQKENI. V lost 3 bases and J lost 5, with 16 bases in between. The CDR3 region has the DNA TGTGCCAGCTCACCGTGGACTTCCATTTCGGAGACCCAGTACTTC. It translates to CASSPWTSISETQYF.